The clone carrying this T cell receptor (beta chain) was found a few times. Its antigen is as yet unknown. The V segment lost 6 bases and the J segment 0 bases; nucleotides outside the gene matches: 11. The CDR3 runs to 17 residues. Per germline, CDR1 SGHTA and CDR2 FQGTGA. This sample stems from a study of blood T cells in healthy people across ages. About the study: Template switching captured about one barcoded beta molecule per two T cells. Study conclusions and caveats: Diversity estimates drawn from one million T cells were deemed underestimates. Without sorted subsets, naive and antigen-experienced compartments could not be conclusively compared.

The second PCR ran roughly 6 to 12 cycles with a sample-barcoded 5' primer and J-beta primers. TCRdb fed the 5' RACE reads into MiXCR, producing one record per CDR3 protein. The sample has just over 800,000 distinct CDR3 sequences; approximately 59% are singletons. The rearrangement joins TRBV7-3 to TRBJ2-3; 8 nucleotides line up with TRBD2. This TCR came from a young man in good health. Sequencing was done on a sample of blood. CDR3 region: CASSSRAGGGSTDTQYF. CDR3 bases: TGTGCCAGCAGTTCCCGTGCCGGGGGGGGTAGCACAGATACGCAGTATTTT.